This T cell receptor beta chain is from a study of STAT5B mutations in CD4+ large granular lymphocyte leukemia. Study-level findings and limits: Compared with healthy controls (2/35), patient top clones favored TRBV06 (8/27). Higher CD4+ than CD8+ T-LGLL clonality might reflect small sample size.

The CDR3 is made up of 18 amino acids. Germline CDR1 is SGHDT and CDR2 is YYEEEE. J gave up 0 bases and V 2 bases, and 13 bases lay outside the gene matches. TCRdb's copy holds only in-frame clones and misses some; the assay was immunoSEQ multiplex PCR. The table lists about 33,000 clones, around 76% of them singletons, with around 0.27% in the top ten. Only a few counts were recorded for this clone. Antigen unknown. The sequencing sample was made of CD4+ T cells from blood buffy coats. The sequence derives from a human donor in good health. The J gene is TRBJ1-1, the V gene TRBV5-6; TRBD1 matches 7 bases. CDR3 protein: CASSFSLGQQIMNTEAFF. The DNA of the CDR3 is TGTGCCAGCAGCTTCTCACTGGGACAGCAAATCATGAACACTGAAGCTTTCTTT.